The 22 T cell receptor beta chains presented below share a single source sample, sequenced in a study of T-cell memory formation after mild COVID-19. TCRdb re-called the 5' RACE reads with MiXCR, one entry per CDR3 protein. The sample lists some 600,000 distinct CDR3 sequences, 15% to 20% occurring once. The sequencing sample was made of PBMCs or a T cell subset sorted from them (not recorded which). The receptors originated from an adult woman who had mild COVID-19 (a few samples of this study predate the infection). Cell type and time point are not known.

The chain carries TRBV15 and TRBJ2-1; D is undetermined. Germline V lookup: CDR1 LNHNV, CDR2 YYDKDF (reference sequence). This CDR3 has 18 residues. Trimming pared 0 bases from V and 12 bases from J, leaving 27 bases between. The DNA of the CDR3 is TGTGCCACCAGCAGAGAAGGGCTAGTTGGTTTTGAGAGATCGGGGCAGTTCTTC. Translated, it gives CATSREGLVGFERSGQFF.

This rearrangement joins TRBV4-3 to TRBJ2-1; TRBD2 agrees at 9 bases. This CDR3 spans 14 amino acids. Unmatched junction bases numbered 10, after V lost 11 bases and J lost 5 bases. CDR1 and CDR2 from the germline V gene are LGHNA and YSLEER. The CDR3 is CAGKSSGRNNEQFF. The CDR3 nucleotides are TGCGCCGGGAAGAGTAGCGGGAGAAACAATGAGCAGTTCTTC.

This clonotype was observed a few times. The chain combines TRBV12-3 or TRBV12-4 with TRBJ2-3; D perhaps matches TRBD2 (5 bases). V was shortened by 6 bases and J by 2 bases, with 9 bases between the two germline ends. CDR3 length: 13 residues. CDR3 region: CASRSGITDTQYF. The CDR3, as DNA: TGTGCCAGCAGATCCGGGATCACAGATACGCAGTATTTT.

This clonotype came up a few times. The chain joins TRBV29-1 to TRBJ2-7; no firm D call. This CDR3 region has 16 residues. Trimming stripped 0 bases from V and 1 base from J, with 16 bases between. Germline V gene lookup returns CDR1 SQVTM and CDR2 ANQGSEA. The CDR3 coding sequence is TGCAGCGTTGAAGATCCCGGCAGTGGAGTGTCCTACGAGCAGTACTTC. This codes for CSVEDPGSGVSYEQYF.

This clonotype was counted only a few times. The chain couples TRBV4-3 to TRBJ2-2; D uncertain. Between the trimmed V and J ends, which lost 0 bases and 4 bases, there was a span of 15 bases. The CDR3 has 17 amino acids. Per germline, CDR1 LGHNA and CDR2 YSLEER. Written as DNA, the CDR3 is TGCGCCAGCAGCCAAGATATCCCCTCTCGAGGCACCGGGGAGCTGTTTTTT. Translating gives CASSQDIPSRGTGELFF.

V and J are TRBV2 and TRBJ1-2, with D uncertain. Germline loops: CDR1 SNHLY, CDR2 FYNNEI. V lost 7 bases to trimming and J lost 6 bases, with 12 bases between them. The CDR3 has 12 amino acids. CDR3 loop: CASTKLRDGYTF. The DNA of the CDR3 is TGTGCCAGCACCAAGCTGAGGGATGGCTACACCTTC.

The chain's CDR3 is CAISAGYEQYF. The CDR3 nucleotides read TGTGCCATCAGTGCCGGCTACGAGCAGTACTTC. This rearrangement joins TRBV10-3 to TRBJ2-7; no clear D. V was trimmed by 4 bases and J by 3 bases, leaving 4 bases between them. The CDR3 consists of 11 residues. Germline V gene lookup returns CDR1 ENHRY and CDR2 SYGVKD.

This clonotype was detected a few times. The chain links TRBV6-4 to TRBJ2-2, with 7 bases lining up with TRBD2. Germline CDR1 and CDR2: MRHNA and SNTAGT. The length of the CDR3 is 15 residues. V was clipped by 3 bases and J by 0 bases; unmatched bases: 1. As DNA, the CDR3 is TGTGCCAGCAGTGAGACTAGCACGAACACCGGGGAGCTGTTTTTT. Protein product: CASSETSTNTGELFF.

This chain links TRBV3-1 with TRBJ2-3; 12 nucleotides line up with TRBD2. The CDR3 contains 17 residues. Per germline, CDR1 LGHDT and CDR2 YNNKEL (reference sequence). V lost 2 bases and J lost 6; bases outside the gene matches: 9. The CDR3 reads CASSQPPSGGAGDTQYF. In DNA, the CDR3 is TGTGCCAGCAGCCAACCCCCTAGCGGGGGGGCCGGGGATACGCAGTATTTT.

This clonotype turned up a few times. V usage is TRBV27 and J usage is TRBJ1-1, with 8 bases identical to TRBD1. The CDR3 has 14 residues. The germline CDR1 and CDR2 sequences are MNHEY and SMNVEV (reference sequence). V gave up 5 bases and J gave up 8 bases; unmatched junction bases: 10. The CDR3 DNA is TGTGCCAGCAGTCCCCGGACAGGGAGGACCGAAGCTTTCTTT. Its translation: CASSPRTGRTEAFF.

The chain joins TRBV6-5 to TRBJ1-2; a weak D match, TRBD1 (5 bases). V was trimmed by 4 bases and J by 6 bases, leaving 18 bases between them. Germline V gives CDR1 MNHEY, CDR2 SVGAGI. The CDR3 spans 15 residues. CDR3 DNA: TGTGCCAGCAGTTCCACTGGGGGGGAGTACGATGGCTACACCTTC. This codes for CASSSTGGEYDGYTF.

This clonotype showed up just a few times. This rearrangement joins TRBV11-3 to TRBJ1-1; TRBD1 is a possible D gene (5 bases). The CDR3 is 14 residues long. Deletions cut 5 bases from V and 1 base from J, with 11 bases between. Germline CDR1 reads SGHNT; CDR2 reads YENEEA. In DNA, the CDR3 is TGTGCCAGCAGCCTGGGACTCACGAACACTGAAGCTTTCTTT. Its translation is CASSLGLTNTEAFF.

This clonotype has a handful of counts. V is TRBV5-6 and J is TRBJ1-6; D ambiguous. The CDR3 sequence is 14 residues long. Looked up from germline, CDR1 is SGHDT and CDR2 is YYEEEE. V dropped 1 base and J dropped 5 bases, with 7 bases sitting between them. The CDR3 DNA is TGTGCCAGCAGCTTGCAACTGCATAATTCACCCCTCCACTTT. Translating gives CASSLQLHNSPLHF.

The chain couples TRBV15 to TRBJ2-7; possibly TRBD1 or TRBD2 for D (5 bases each). Germline V gene lookup returns CDR1 LNHNV and CDR2 YYDKDF (reference sequence). The CDR3 runs 15 residues. V was trimmed by 1 base and J by 4 bases, leaving 14 bases between them. The CDR3 loop is CATSRVRDGEYEQYF. The CDR3 coding sequence is TGTGCCACCAGCAGAGTAAGGGACGGCGAGTACGAGCAGTACTTC.

The gene calls are TRBV12-3 or TRBV12-4 and TRBJ1-1, with D perhaps matching TRBD1 (5 bases). CDR3 length equals 16 residues. V was trimmed by 4 bases and J by 5 bases, leaving 20 bases between them. This CDR3 reads CASSWGAGHLRTEAFF. In DNA, the CDR3 is TGTGCCAGCAGTTGGGGAGCAGGGCATCTGAGGACTGAAGCTTTCTTT.

This clonotype was seen many times. The rearrangement links TRBV7-6 to TRBJ1-5; D gene uncertain. V lost 5 bases and J 6 bases, leaving 14 bases between the germline ends. CDR3 length: 14 amino acids. CDR1 and CDR2 (germline): SGHVS, FNYEAQ. Written as DNA, the CDR3 is TGTGCCAGCAGCGCGGGCGGTCTCGGTCAGCCCCAGCATTTT. Its protein product is CASSAGGLGQPQHF.

The rearrangement uses TRBV7-9 and TRBJ2-2, with 8 nucleotides matching TRBD2. The J segment lost 4 bases and the V segment lost 7 bases, leaving 8 bases of the junction unmatched. CDR1 and CDR2 (germline): SEHNR, FQNEAQ (reference sequence). This CDR3 is built from 15 residues. Here the CDR3 DNA reads TGTGCCAGCACCCGGGGGGGAATTGTCACCGGGGAGCTGTTTTTT. This codes for CASTRGGIVTGELFF.

The J gene is TRBJ1-1, the V gene TRBV21-1. TRBV21-1 is a listed pseudogene. This CDR3 contains 10 residues. CDR3 sequence reads: CAIGGTEAFF. The DNA for the CDR3 is TGTGCCATCGGCGGCACTGAAGCTTTCTTT.

Only a few counts were recorded for this clonotype. The chain is built from TRBV19 and TRBJ2-1, with 7 nucleotides matching TRBD2. Looked up from germline, CDR1 is LNHDA and CDR2 is SQIVND (reference sequence). V lost 7 bases to trimming and J lost 10 bases; unmatched junction nucleotides: 4. The CDR3 is 11 amino acids. In DNA form, the CDR3 reads TGTGCCAGTACGATAGCGGGCGAGCAGTTCTTC. Its protein is CASTIAGEQFF.

This clonotype has only a few counts. This sequence joins TRBV9 and TRBJ1-1, with 9 nucleotides matching TRBD1. Germline trimming cut 3 bases from V and 2 bases from J; bases unmatched to any gene: 5. CDR1 is SGDLS, CDR2 YYNGEE, per germline. The CDR3 extends over 15 amino acids. The CDR3 loop reads CASSAPGQGNTEAFF. CDR3 DNA sequence: TGTGCCAGCAGCGCCCCGGGACAGGGTAACACTGAAGCTTTCTTT.

The chain couples TRBV24-1 to TRBJ2-6; 7 bases line up with TRBD2. The CDR3 is 16 residues long. Losses at the gene ends were 6 bases for V and 0 bases for J; bases not matched to a gene: 4. The V gene's germline CDR1 is KGHDR and CDR2 SFDVKD. The CDR3 spells CATSTGGRSGANVLTF. The CDR3 DNA sequence: TGTGCCACCAGTACGGGGGGTCGCTCTGGGGCCAACGTCCTGACTTTC.

This clonotype was observed a few times. J is TRBJ1-2 and V is TRBV24-1; D may be TRBD1 (6 bases). This CDR3 region has 14 residues. Germline V gene sequence: CDR1 KGHDR, CDR2 SFDVKD. With 0 bases removed from V and 6 bases from J, the gap between germline ends came to 10 bases. CDR3 nucleotides: TGTGCCACCAGTGATTTGAGGGACAAAGATGGCTACACCTTC. Translating it yields CATSDLRDKDGYTF.